The 2 T cell receptor beta chains reported below all come from one sample, sequenced in a study of beta chain features in type 1 diabetes. Reverse transcription of all isolated RNA meant that expressed TCRB transcripts were sequenced. The assay was immunoSEQ multiplex PCR, and TCRdb's table has in-frame clones only and misses some. Of roughly 400,000 clones listed, more than 12% are singletons. Sequencing was performed on naive CD4+ T cells from blood. Source of these receptors: a woman under 30 in good health.

The chain's CDR3 is CASSPTLAGVTTGELFF. The CDR3, as DNA: TGTGCCAGCTCACCAACCCTAGCGGGAGTTACCACCGGGGAGCTGTTTTTT. This chain uses TRBV18 with TRBJ2-2; 10 positions agree with TRBD2. CDR3 length equals 17 residues. The germline gives CDR1 KGHSH, CDR2 LQKENI. V was clipped by 2 bases and J by 4 bases; unmatched bases: 7.

The sample holds a few counts of this clone. This chain connects TRBV7-9 to TRBJ2-1; 8 nucleotides align to TRBD2. The V gene's germline CDR1 is SEHNR and CDR2 FQNEAQ (reference sequence). The CDR3 is made up of 14 amino acids. Trimming took 4 bases from V and 8 from J; bases not matched to a gene: 7. The CDR3: CASSYYGLADEQFF. The CDR3 DNA sequence: TGTGCCAGCAGCTATTACGGACTAGCCGATGAGCAGTTCTTC.